The rows below give T cell receptor delta chains drawn from one sample of a study of gamma-delta chains in newborns, infants, children. TCRdb reran clone calling via CATT on the reads. The repertoire holds roughly 14,000 delta-chain clones, with around 7% as singletons. Sequencing was done on a sample of blood. Receptors were obtained from a child who was a newborn, infant or young child, either healthy, febrile or measles-vaccinated (not recorded which). Both conserved end residues are part of each CDR3.

V	J	CDR3
TRDV2	TRDJ3	CACDPVLGAWDTRQMFF
TRDV2	TRDJ3	CACDPVLGDFAHPASWDTRQMFF
TRDV2	TRDJ3	CACDTVLGTSSWDTRQMFF
TRDV2	TRDJ3	CACDNVLGDTLSSWDTRQMFF
TRDV2	TRDJ2	CACDNLPTGGYATQLFF
TRDV2	TRDJ3	CACDTGWGIRTSSWDTRQMFF
TRDV2	TRDJ3	CACDTTLGTTSSWDTRQMFF
TRAV29/DV5	TRDJ1	CAASVLRDTSYTDKLIF
TRDV2	TRDJ3	CACDTVTGGQSSWDTRQMFF
TRDV2	TRDJ3	CACDKVVGDTWGTRQMFF
TRDV2	TRDJ3	CACDYWGIQSSWDTRQMFF
TRDV2	TRDJ1	CACGGLNDKLIF
TRDV2	TRDJ3	CACDTAGGSSSWDTRQMFF
TRDV3	TRDJ2	CAFSWGIPLTAQLFF
TRDV2	TRDJ3	CACDTVIGDTLSLTWDTRQMFF
TRAV29/DV5	TRDJ3	CAASAGGSTGWDTRQMFF
TRDV2	TRDJ2	CACDNFFSYSGGYAQLFF
TRDV2	TRDJ1	CACEYWGIRNTDKLIF
TRDV2	TRDJ2	CACDLLGATKALTAQLFF
TRDV2	TRDJ2	CACDTYYTGGYKTAQLFF
TRDV2	TRDJ3	CACDTLRTGGYSWDTRQMFF
TRDV1	TRDJ1	CALGELLRPRTGGYATDKLIF
TRDV2	TRDJ1	CACDTIPLGDTDKLIF
TRDV2	TRDJ3	CACDHLLGDFSSWDTRQMFF
TRDV2	TRDJ3	CACDTVRGSSSWDTRQMFF
TRDV2	TRDJ3	CACDKVLGDKSSWDTRQMFF
TRDV2	TRDJ3	CACDTVLGAASSWDTRQMFF
TRDV2	TRDJ1	CACDTWGISDKLIF
TRDV2	TRDJ2	CACDPLLGALTAQLFF
TRDV2	TRDJ3	CACDPLGGSSWDTRQMFF
TRDV1	TRDJ1	CALGVPYTDKLIF
TRDV2	TRDJ3	CACDTGGYSSSWDTRQMFF
TRDV2	TRDJ3	CACDILGDTDSWDTRQMFF
TRDV2	TRDJ2	CACDTVGVLTARLFF
TRDV2	TRDJ3	CACAPLGIPSWDTRQMFF
TRDV2	TRDJ3	CACDPVYWGIEDRDTRQMFF
TRDV2	TRDJ3	CACDTVLGTYKSSWDTRQMFF
TRDV2	TRDJ3	CACDTWGLGGWDTRQMFF
TRDV2	TRDJ1	CACDTLGDPTNTDKLIF
TRDV2	TRDJ3	CACDTLGVSTWDTRQMFF
TRDV3	TRDJ3	CAFTGGYWDTRQMFF